This T cell receptor beta chain derives from a study of graft-versus-host responses after intestinal transplantation. Study-wide results and limits: When patients had graft-donor T cell macrochimerism, their allografts held high graft-versus-host to host-versus-graft clonal ratios.

Remarks on this clone: Its antigen is unidentified.

Using immunoSEQ multiplex PCR, the repertoire was profiled, and TCRdb retains in-frame clones only, with some absent. Of 95,000 or so clones in the sample, 75% to 95% were seen once. The CDR3 has 15 residues. The germline V gene encodes CDR1 WSHSY and CDR2 SAAADI. The chain recombines TRBV10-2 with TRBJ2-5, with 9 positions matching TRBD1. TRBJ2-7 explains the end of the DNA better; the J call may be wrong. The receptor comes from a human patient who received an intestinal transplant, so some T cells may come from the graft donor. Sequencing used PBMCs, obtained about 440 days after intestinal transplant. Written as DNA, the CDR3 is TGCGCCAGCAATAGTCTGGGACAGGGTCCCTACGAGCAGTACTTC. As protein: CASNSLGQGPYEQYF.